A selection of T cell receptor beta chains follows, all from one sample in a study of human T cells and chemical hapten exposure. In TCRdb, the 5' RACE reads were re-called with MiXCR into one record per CDR3 protein. Among fewer than 150,000 distinct CDR3 sequences, roughly 18% were seen once, and the ten largest hold 2.8%. The source is a human donor in good health. Each CDR3 is given with its conserved first and last residue. Each record gives: D gene, CDR3 length, clone size, J gene, V gene, CDR3 protein, CDR3 DNA. D genes are given only for firm matches. Expanded clones get a size class; other rows say once, few or many, or leave the size out.

>TRBD2|16|.|TRBJ2-1|TRBV7-7
CASSFGTSGSGNEQFF
TGTGCTAGCAGCTTCGGGACTAGCGGGAGCGGTAATGAGCAGTTCTTC
>.|15|.|TRBJ2-3|TRBV6-1
CASSEAGTRTDTQYF
TGTGCCAGCAGTGAGGCCGGGACTCGCACAGATACGCAGTATTTT
>TRBD2|15|few|TRBJ2-3|TRBV12-3/TRBV12-4
CASSLSGLSTDTQYF
TGTGCCAGCAGTCTTAGCGGGCTTAGCACAGATACGCAGTATTTT
>.|12|few|TRBJ1-4|TRBV10-1
CASSPDREFLFF
TGCGCCAGCAGTCCCGACCGGGAGTTCCTGTTTTTT
>.|15|.|TRBJ2-6|TRBV29-1
CSVMTITGGANVLTF
TGCAGCGTGATGACCATAACGGGGGGGGCCAACGTCCTGACTTTC
>TRBD2|16|.|TRBJ2-1|TRBV20-1
CSARDLAGGSYNEQFF
TGCAGTGCTAGAGATTTGGCGGGAGGGTCCTACAATGAGCAGTTCTTC
>TRBD2|14|many|TRBJ2-3|TRBV28
CASSKTGTSGTQYF
TGTGCCAGCAGCAAGACTGGGACTAGCGGGACGCAGTATTTT
>.|14|.|TRBJ1-2|TRBV5-1
CASSLASDSNGYTF
TGCGCCAGCAGCTTGGCCAGCGATTCTAATGGCTACACCTTC
>.|14|few|TRBJ2-1|TRBV3-1
CASSRRDSYNEQFF
TGTGCCAGCAGCCGCCGGGACTCTTACAATGAGCAGTTCTTC
>TRBD1|14|few|TRBJ2-7|TRBV4-1
CASSHQGQSYEQYF
TGCGCCAGCAGCCACCAGGGACAGTCCTACGAGCAGTACTTC
>TRBD2|16|.|TRBJ2-1|TRBV4-1
CASSQDGTGGRGEQFF
TGCGCCAGCAGCCAAGATGGGACGGGAGGAAGGGGTGAGCAGTTCTTC
>.|14|few|TRBJ1-5|TRBV20-1
CSANHRTTNQPQHF
TGCAGTGCTAACCACCGGACAACCAATCAGCCCCAGCATTTT
>.|15|.|TRBJ2-7|TRBV20-1
CSARAGGTSYNEQYF
TGCAGTGCTAGAGCAGGTGGGACTTCGTATAACGAGCAGTACTTC
>TRBD1|17|few|TRBJ1-5|TRBV6-6
CASSYSDRGPPNQPQHF
TGTGCCAGCAGTTACTCAGACAGGGGACCACCTAATCAGCCCCAGCATTTT
>.|14|.|TRBJ1-5|TRBV11-2
CASSLDRVGQPQHF
TGTGCCAGCAGCTTAGATAGGGTAGGGCAGCCCCAGCATTTT
>.|16|.|TRBJ1-4|TRBV5-4
CASTRSNAGGDEKLFF
TGTGCCAGCACCCGTTCTAACGCGGGAGGTGATGAAAAACTGTTTTTT
>TRBD1|18|few|TRBJ2-6|TRBV12-3/TRBV12-4
CASSLWTGGPSGANVLTF
TGTGCCAGCAGCCTGTGGACAGGGGGCCCCTCTGGGGCCAACGTCCTGACTTTC
>TRBD1|14|few|TRBJ1-2|TRBV7-9
CASSPRTGVVGYTF
TGTGCCAGCAGCCCAAGGACAGGGGTAGTTGGCTACACCTTC
>.|15|few|TRBJ2-7|TRBV21-1
CASSKESPAREGQYF
TGTGCCAGCAGCAAAGAGTCGCCAGCCCGAGAGGGGCAGTACTTC
>TRBD1|15|few|TRBJ1-2|TRBV5-6
CASSPAGQGPYGYTF
TGTGCCAGCAGCCCCGCCGGACAGGGACCTTATGGCTACACCTTC
>TRBD2|15|.|TRBJ2-5|TRBV18
CASSPPSGSKETQYF
TGTGCCAGCTCACCACCGAGCGGGAGTAAAGAGACCCAGTACTTC
>.|15|few|TRBJ1-1|TRBV4-2
CASSQDRGGVAEAFF
TGTGCCAGCAGCCAAGATCGGGGGGGTGTGGCTGAAGCTTTCTTT
>.|13|many|TRBJ2-7|TRBV30
CAWSPDGTYEQYF
TGTGCCTGGAGTCCGGACGGGACCTACGAGCAGTACTTC
>TRBD1|14|.|TRBJ1-5|TRBV28
CASSRQGSSQPQHF
TGTGCCAGCAGTCGACAGGGTAGCAGCCAGCCCCAGCATTTT
>.|14|.|TRBJ1-1|TRBV5-1
CASSFRGQGTEAFF
TGCGCCAGCAGCTTCCGGGGGCAGGGTACTGAAGCTTTCTTT
>TRBD1|17|.|TRBJ1-5|TRBV19
CASSINRGRGINQPQHF
TGTGCCAGTAGTATAAACAGGGGGCGAGGTATCAATCAGCCCCAGCATTTT
>TRBD1|14|.|TRBJ1-2|TRBV5-1
CASSSGQPNYGYTF
TGCGCCAGCAGCTCGGGACAGCCAAACTATGGCTACACCTTC